Listed below are T cell receptor beta chains from one sample, sequenced in a study of beta chain features in type 1 diabetes. Some clones are missing from TCRdb's copy, which holds only in-frame ones; the method was immunoSEQ multiplex PCR. The table records 160,000 or so clones, roughly 10% of them present only once. The specimen sequenced was central memory CD4+ T cells from blood. The receptor source for this set is a woman in her 30s with type 1 diabetes. CDR3s include the opening cysteine and the closing phenylalanine or tryptophan. The D gene is left open where the match is weak. A clone size is listed for some rows: how often the clone was seen (once, few, many), or a class if it is expanded.

D | J | size | V | CDR3 | DNA
TRBD2 | TRBJ2-5 | . | TRBV14 | CASSQGAGAETQYF | TGTGCCAGCAGCCAAGGCGCGGGAGCAGAGACCCAGTACTTC
TRBD2 | TRBJ2-1 | few | TRBV4-2 | CASSQKGGLFGGGYNEQFF | TGTGCCAGCAGCCAAAAGGGTGGATTGTTCGGGGGGGGATACAATGAGCAGTTCTTC
TRBD1 | TRBJ2-7 | . | TRBV5-6 | CASRAGTGGDEQYF | TGTGCCAGCAGGGCCGGGACAGGTGGTGACGAGCAGTACTTC
TRBD1 | TRBJ2-2 | . | TRBV7-3 | CASSATGGQGDTGELFF | TGTGCCAGCAGCGCGACTGGGGGACAGGGGGACACCGGGGAGCTGTTTTTT
TRBD1 | TRBJ1-5 | few | TRBV7-9 | CASSSGTAAPHQPQHF | TGTGCCAGCAGCTCTGGGACAGCCGCGCCCCATCAGCCCCAGCATTTT
. | TRBJ1-1 | . | TRBV4-1 | CASSHALAQRGASNTEAFF | TGCGCCAGCAGCCACGCCCTAGCACAACGAGGAGCCTCGAACACTGAAGCTTTCTTT
TRBD2 | TRBJ2-1 | . | TRBV7-3 | CASSQVTSGVGPDEQFF | TGTGCCAGCAGCCAGGTTACTAGCGGGGTAGGTCCCGATGAGCAGTTCTTC
TRBD2 | TRBJ2-1 | . | TRBV9 | CASSVGLAVREQFF | TGTGCCAGCAGCGTAGGACTAGCCGTACGCGAGCAGTTCTTC
. | TRBJ2-7 | . | TRBV5-4 | CASSQDVQIYEQYF | TGCGCCAGCAGCCAAGATGTCCAGATCTACGAGCAGTACTTC
. | TRBJ1-1 | . | TRBV6-6 | CAISYRNTEAFF | TGTGCCATCAGCTATCGAAACACTGAAGCTTTCTTT
TRBD2 | TRBJ2-1 | . | TRBV9 | CASSVTGLGTNEQFF | TGTGCCAGCAGCGTAACGGGACTAGGCACCAATGAGCAGTTCTTC
. | TRBJ2-3 | . | TRBV29-1 | CSVGASGTDTQYF | TGCAGCGTTGGCGCTAGCGGCACAGATACGCAGTATTTT
. | TRBJ2-1 | . | TRBV6-5 | CASSDVNYYPQFF | TGTGCCAGCAGTGACGTTAACTACTACCCCCAGTTCTTC
. | TRBJ2-6 | . | TRBV18 | CASSPGGGSGANVLTF | TGTGCCAGCTCACCAGGAGGAGGGTCTGGGGCCAACGTCCTGACTTTC
TRBD2 | TRBJ2-1 | few | TRBV30 | CAWGWGGRENEQFF | TGTGCCTGGGGTTGGGGCGGGAGGGAGAATGAGCAGTTCTTC
. | TRBJ2-1 | few | TRBV7-3 | CASSPPGHDFNEQFF | TGTGCCAGCAGCCCCCCGGGACACGATTTTAATGAGCAGTTCTTC
. | TRBJ1-1 | . | TRBV27 | CASSPSSLNTEAFF | TGTGCCAGCAGTCCGTCGTCCCTGAACACTGAAGCTTTCTTT
. | TRBJ2-3 | few | TRBV7-9 | CASSRSEALTDTQYF | TGTGCCAGCAGCCGTTCTGAGGCCCTCACAGATACGCAGTATTTT
. | TRBJ2-5 | . | TRBV30 | CAWSPLETQYF | TGTGCCTGGAGCCCCCTGGAGACCCAGTACTTC
. | TRBJ1-2 | . | TRBV5-6 | CASSFDRGYTF | TGTGCCAGCAGCTTCGATCGGGGCTACACCTTC
. | TRBJ2-7 | . | TRBV27 | CASSFSGSEQYF | TGTGCCAGCAGTTTCTCGGGGTCCGAGCAGTACTTC
. | TRBJ1-5 | few | TRBV7-8 | CASSPQGDSLPQHF | TGTGCCAGCAGCCCACAAGGGGATAGTCTGCCCCAGCATTTT
. | TRBJ2-7 | . | TRBV28 | CASRSPGGSSYEQYF | TGTGCCAGCAGATCTCCGGGGGGCAGCTCCTACGAGCAGTACTTC
. | TRBJ1-5 | . | TRBV19 | CASIPGQATQPQHF | TGTGCCAGTATCCCCGGACAAGCGACTCAGCCCCAGCATTTT
TRBD2 | TRBJ2-1 | few | TRBV5-1 | CASSLGSSGIYEQFF | TGCGCCAGCAGCTTGGGGTCTAGCGGGATATATGAGCAGTTCTTC
TRBD1 | TRBJ1-1 | few | TRBV5-1 | CASSLEFEGATEAFF | TGCGCCAGCAGCTTGGAATTTGAGGGGGCGACTGAAGCTTTCTTT
. | TRBJ2-4 | . | TRBV21-1 | CASSMRLAGTARNIQYF | TGTGCCAGCAGCATGAGGCTAGCGGGGACGGCCCGAAACATTCAGTACTTC
TRBD1 | TRBJ2-5 | . | TRBV5-1 | CASSFQGAGETQYF | TGCGCCAGCAGCTTTCAGGGGGCAGGGGAGACCCAGTACTTC
TRBD1 | TRBJ1-1 | few | TRBV29-1 | CSVEDTQSRDREIF | TGCAGCGTTGAAGATACCCAGTCCCGGGACAGGGAAATCTTT
. | TRBJ1-5 | . | TRBV19 | CASTRGNQPQHF | TGTGCCAGTACTCGGGGCAATCAGCCCCAGCATTTT
. | TRBJ2-7 | . | TRBV5-6 | CASSLITGTVSSYEQYF | TGTGCCAGCAGCTTGATCACCGGGACTGTAAGCTCCTACGAGCAGTACTTC
TRBD1 | TRBJ2-7 | few | TRBV18 | CASSRETGTGTFYEQYF | TGTGCCAGCTCCCGAGAAACCGGGACAGGGACTTTCTACGAGCAGTACTTC
TRBD1 | TRBJ1-2 | . | TRBV2 | CASSEALPGQSYGYTF | TGTGCCAGCAGTGAAGCGCTTCCGGGACAGTCATATGGCTACACCTTC
TRBD1 | TRBJ2-6 | . | TRBV19 | CASSIRDRGLSGANVLTF | TGTGCCAGTAGTATCCGGGACAGGGGGCTGTCTGGGGCCAACGTCCTGACTTTC
TRBD2 | TRBJ2-1 | many | TRBV4-1 | CASSQEQGTSGYNEQFF | TGCGCCAGCAGCCAAGAACAGGGGACTAGCGGGTACAATGAGCAGTTCTTC
. | TRBJ1-1 | few | TRBV6-1 | CASTGMGGGTEAFF | TGTGCCAGCACCGGAATGGGAGGGGGGACTGAAGCTTTCTTT
TRBD1 | TRBJ1-2 | . | TRBV5-6 | CASSFWDRPNYGYTF | TGTGCCAGCAGCTTCTGGGACAGACCTAACTATGGCTACACCTTC
. | TRBJ1-2 | few | TRBV19 | CATTGNNYGYTF | TGTGCCACCACAGGGAATAACTATGGCTACACCTTC
. | TRBJ1-2 | . | TRBV19 | CASSQAEYGYTF | TGTGCCAGTAGTCAGGCAGAGTATGGCTACACCTTC
TRBD2 | TRBJ2-7 | many | TRBV4-2 | CASSRVPSGVVYEQYF | TGTGCCAGCAGCCGAGTCCCTAGCGGGGTAGTCTACGAGCAGTACTTC
TRBD1 | TRBJ1-2 | . | TRBV7-9 | CASSSEGQGAGYTF | TGTGCCAGCAGCTCCGAGGGACAGGGTGCTGGCTACACCTTC
TRBD1 | TRBJ1-1 | few | TRBV28 | CASRRTGGAFF | TGTGCCAGCAGGAGGACAGGGGGAGCTTTCTTT
TRBD1 | TRBJ1-1 | few | TRBV28 | CASSSGTGETEAFF | TGTGCCAGCAGCTCTGGGACAGGGGAAACTGAAGCTTTCTTT
. | TRBJ2-1 | few | TRBV5-1 | CASSLVGLNEQFF | TGCGCCAGCAGCTTGGTTGGCCTCAATGAGCAGTTCTTC
. | TRBJ2-1 | . | TRBV28 | CASSLGSAGFGSEQFF | TGTGCCAGCAGTTTAGGATCGGCAGGGTTCGGCAGTGAGCAGTTCTTC
TRBD2 | TRBJ2-1 | . | TRBV12-5 | CASGLVLDGRASFGEQFF | TGTGCTAGTGGTTTGGTATTAGACGGGAGGGCCTCATTTGGTGAGCAGTTCTTC
. | TRBJ1-5 | . | TRBV14 | CASSQDWRQGDQPQHF | TGTGCCAGCAGCCAAGATTGGCGGCAGGGTGACCAGCCCCAGCATTTT
TRBD2 | TRBJ2-7 | . | TRBV7-2 | CASSLKAGGGVEQYF | TGTGCCAGCAGCTTAAAAGCGGGAGGGGGCGTGGAGCAGTACTTC
TRBD2 | TRBJ2-5 | . | TRBV7-9 | CASSLGLAGVETQYF | TGTGCCAGCAGCTTAGGTCTAGCGGGAGTAGAGACCCAGTACTTC
. | TRBJ1-1 | . | TRBV18 | CASSPRGTNTEAFF | TGTGCCAGCTCACCTCGTGGGACAAACACTGAAGCTTTCTTT
. | TRBJ1-1 | . | TRBV27 | CASSSGNLARPGDTEAFF | TGTGCCAGCAGTTCCGGAAACTTGGCCAGGCCAGGGGACACTGAAGCTTTCTTT
. | TRBJ2-1 | few | TRBV5-1 | CASRLDSYNEQFF | TGCGCCAGCCGACTTGACTCCTACAATGAGCAGTTCTTC
. | TRBJ2-7 | . | TRBV15 | CATSRTGHVPYYEQYF | TGTGCCACCAGCAGAACCGGACACGTTCCCTACTACGAGCAGTACTTC
. | TRBJ2-1 | . | TRBV6-6 | CASSRREQFNEQFF | TGTGCCAGCAGTCGCAGGGAACAGTTTAATGAGCAGTTCTTC
TRBD1 | TRBJ1-1 | few | TRBV7-2 | CASRRDRFNTEAFF | TGTGCCAGCAGGCGGGACAGGTTTAACACTGAAGCTTTCTTT
. | TRBJ2-1 | . | TRBV11-3 | CASSLRAGSSYNEQFF | TGTGCCAGCAGCTTAAGGGCGGGGAGCTCCTACAATGAGCAGTTCTTC